This is a list of T cell receptor beta chains from one sample in a study of cytomegalovirus exposure and HLA in healthy donors. Produced via immunoSEQ multiplex PCR; TCRdb's table is partial and in-frame only. The sample records just over 200,000 clones, around four fifths being singletons. Sequenced input: PBMCs. The receptor set was obtained from a man in his fifties or sixties in good health and CMV-seronegative. The CDR3 runs from the conserved cysteine through the conserved F or W. A D gene is named only where the DNA matches it firmly. Size tells how often a clone was seen (once, few, many) or the class of an expanded clone, and some rows leave it out.

TRBV30	TRBJ2-1	TRBD2	-	CAWSVHRQGGRLAGGNEQFF	TGTGCCTGGAGTGTACATAGGCAGGGGGGAAGGCTAGCGGGAGGCAATGAGCAGTTCTTC
TRBV27	TRBJ2-5	TRBD2	once	CASSSSGRAAETQYF	TGTGCCAGCAGTTCTAGCGGGAGGGCCGCAGAGACCCAGTACTTC
TRBV27	TRBJ1-1	-	-	CASSLGGNTEAFF	TGTGCCAGCAGTTTGGGGGGGAACACTGAAGCTTTCTTT
TRBV5-6	TRBJ2-7	TRBD1	-	CASSLGPGTVSYEQYF	TGTGCCAGCAGCTTGGGACCCGGGACAGTCTCCTACGAGCAGTACTTC
TRBV9	TRBJ2-7	TRBD2	-	CASSAEGLAGGSYEQYF	TGTGCCAGCAGCGCCGAGGGTCTAGCGGGGGGCTCCTACGAGCAGTACTTC
TRBV19	TRBJ2-1	-	-	CASGMDSHPSNEQFF	TGTGCCAGTGGGATGGACAGCCACCCCTCCAATGAGCAGTTCTTC
TRBV30	TRBJ1-2	-	few	CAWSGSQVNYGYTF	TGTGCCTGGAGTGGATCCCAGGTTAACTATGGCTACACCTTC
TRBV18	TRBJ2-3	TRBD2	-	CASSREKAGGGDTQYF	TGTGCCAGCTCCCGGGAGAAAGCGGGAGGAGGTGATACGCAGTATTTT
TRBV4-1	TRBJ1-2	TRBD1	-	CASSQPTGDIYGYTF	TGCGCCAGCAGCCAACCGACAGGGGATATCTATGGCTACACCTTC
TRBV7-2	TRBJ2-5	TRBD2	-	CASSQGLAGETQYF	TGTGCCAGCAGCCAGGGACTAGCGGGGGAGACCCAGTACTTC
TRBV5-6	TRBJ2-7	TRBD1	-	CASSLKGGGGGSSYEQYF	TGTGCCAGCAGCTTGAAAGGGGGCGGCGGAGGCAGCTCCTACGAGCAGTACTTC